A selection of T cell receptor beta chains follows, all from one sample in a study of blood T cell repertoires in COVID-19. Libraries were prepared by immunoSEQ multiplex PCR; TCRdb keeps only in-frame clonotypes and omits some of them. The sample lists about 200,000 clones, 80% to 85% occurring once. Sequenced input: peripheral blood. The receptor source for this set is a woman in her sixties or seventies with COVID-19, enrolled during active disease. The conserved cysteine and the conserved F or W are not part of the CDR3 here.

v_call	j_call	cdr3_aa
TRBV2	TRBJ1-1	ASSGGQALYTEAF
TRBV27	TRBJ2-2	ASSRAANSNTGELF
TRBV14	TRBJ1-5	AGEPEDSNQPQH
TRBV5-6	TRBJ1-5	ASSGGGRFYNQPQH
TRBV25-1	TRBJ1-6	ASRWTGDYNSPLH
TRBV6-6	TRBJ2-3	ASEGAGGRDTQY
TRBV7-6	TRBJ1-3	ASSGGAVLSGNTIY
TRBV5-5	TRBJ1-1	ASSLGGILPAF
TRBV2	TRBJ2-2	ASSAEASGTGELF
TRBV7-2	TRBJ2-1	ASSLLGGGGSFRNEQF
TRBV3-1/TRBV3-2	TRBJ2-2	ASSPGQGVTGELF
TRBV9	TRBJ2-2	ASSVVAGGGTGELF
TRBV7-2	TRBJ1-1	ASSSGQVNTEAF
TRBV2	TRBJ2-7	ASSDQGLEQY
TRBV19	TRBJ1-1	AIRDRVNAKNTEAF
TRBV18	TRBJ2-7	ASSPTSGYEQY
TRBV3-1/TRBV3-2	TRBJ1-1	ASSRTGGENTEAF